This TCR beta chain is drawn from a study of Ad26.COV2.S vaccination and SARS-CoV-2 variants. About the research overall: The COV1001 Ad26.COV2.S trial arm included the donor. Recipients of Ad26.COV2.S got it intramuscularly, once or twice 56 days apart.

The data were produced by immunoSEQ multiplex PCR, yet TCRdb's version contains in-frame clones alone and is incomplete. Of 350,000 to 500,000 clones listed, around 90% are singletons. Study observations and caveats: Total responses of T cells may have been underestimated by the analyses of TCR breadth and depth.

For this clone: Its antigen is undetermined.

Treatment described: around 19 received Ad26.COV2.S at low or high dose, single or two shots; a few received placebo; per-sample allocation not given. Samples analyzed were those drawn on day 63 after the first vaccine or placebo injection. This adult donor, from Boston, was 18-55 years old. CDR1 is KGHSH, CDR2 LQKENI, per germline. This CDR3 spans 14 amino acids. The V gene lost 7 bases and the J gene lost 0 bases, with 12 bases spanning the gap. The sequence was collected from a person between 18 and 60 years old who received the Ad26.COV2.S COVID-19 vaccine or a placebo. The chain links TRBV18 to TRBJ2-5, with unresolved D. The sequencing here drew on peripheral blood, taken in a trial of Ad26.COV2.S vaccine versus placebo. For the CDR3, the DNA is TGTGCCAGCTTTGATTTGGCGAACCAAGAGACCCAGTACTTC. This encodes CASFDLANQETQYF.